The count of the clone carrying this TCR beta chain is one. The data were obtained in a study of T cells in Graves' hyperthyroidism and ophthalmopathy. RNA transcripts served as the template for amplifying TCR beta CDR3 regions. Primed by the HTBI set, a first-round RT-PCR was run on the TCR CDR3. TCRdb analysed the multiplex PCR reads with MiXCR anew, one entry per CDR3 protein. The table has 550,000 to 850,000 distinct CDR3 sequences, roughly 20% seen once. The hyperthyroidism patients had all been newly diagnosed, and their disease duration was under 2 months. Their ages ranged from 18 to 65 years. Exclusion of patients followed from uncontrolled infection, other autoimmune disease, pregnancy or lactation. Trimming took 5 bases from V and 5 from J, leaving 10 bases between them. Germline V gene lookup returns CDR1 MNHEY and CDR2 SVGAGI. The CDR3 has 14 residues.

The chain links TRBV6-5 to TRBJ1-6; D uncertain. The sample comprised blood. This TCR derives from a woman in her 50s with Graves' hyperthyroidism that later progressed to Graves' ophthalmopathy. CDR3 region: CASSNKNDNSPLHF. The CDR3 bases are TGTGCCAGCAGTAACAAGAACGATAATTCACCCCTCCACTTT.